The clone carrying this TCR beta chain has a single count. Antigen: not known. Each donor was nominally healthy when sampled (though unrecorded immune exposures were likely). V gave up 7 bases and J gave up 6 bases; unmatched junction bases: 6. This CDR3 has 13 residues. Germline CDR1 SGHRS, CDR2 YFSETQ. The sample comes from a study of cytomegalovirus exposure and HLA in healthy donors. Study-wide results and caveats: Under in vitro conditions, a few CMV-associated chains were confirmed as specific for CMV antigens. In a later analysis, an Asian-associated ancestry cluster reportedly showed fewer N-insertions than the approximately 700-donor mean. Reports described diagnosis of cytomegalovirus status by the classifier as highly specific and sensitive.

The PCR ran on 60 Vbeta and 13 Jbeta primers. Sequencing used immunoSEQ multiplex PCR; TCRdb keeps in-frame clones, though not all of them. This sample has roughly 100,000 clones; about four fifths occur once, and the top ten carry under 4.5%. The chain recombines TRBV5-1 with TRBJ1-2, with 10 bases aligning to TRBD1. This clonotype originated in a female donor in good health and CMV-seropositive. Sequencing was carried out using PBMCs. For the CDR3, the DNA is TGCGCCAGCGGATTGGGGACAGGGGATGGCTACACCTTC. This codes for CASGLGTGDGYTF.